A single sample is the source of the 27 T cell receptor beta chains below, sequenced in a study of cytomegalovirus exposure and HLA in healthy donors. The table came from immunoSEQ multiplex PCR; TCRdb's copy has only in-frame clones and leaves some out. The sample carries 200,000 to 300,000 clones, about 86% recorded once. Sequencing was done on a sample of PBMCs. The receptors shown here come from a woman in her 30s in good health and CMV-seropositive.

The chain carries TRBV7-9 and TRBJ2-2; 8 bases line up with TRBD2. There are 15 residues in the CDR3. J gave up 7 bases and V 6 bases, and 10 bases lay outside the gene matches. The germline V gene has CDR1 SEHNR and CDR2 FQNEAQ (reference sequence). For the CDR3, the DNA is TGTGCCAGCAGTGATAGCGGGAAAGCTTACGGGGAGCTGTTTTTT. This codes for CASSDSGKAYGELFF.

This sequence joins TRBV4-1 and TRBJ2-1; a weak D match, TRBD2 (6 bases). The CDR3 contains 15 residues. CDR1 is MGHRA, CDR2 YSYEKL, per germline. The V end lost 7 bases, the J end lost 1 base, and 14 bases lay between the germline ends. DNA of the CDR3: TGCGCCAGCAAGACCGGGACTTTATCCTACAATGAGCAGTTCTTC. This encodes CASKTGTLSYNEQFF.

V is TRBV6-1 and J is TRBJ2-3, with 10 bases that match TRBD2. The germline CDR1 and CDR2 sequences are MNHNS and SASEGT. The CDR3 contains 16 residues. The V segment lost 3 bases and the J segment 2 bases; nucleotides outside the gene matches: 5. The CDR3, as DNA: TGTGCCAGCAGTGACCCTAGCGGGGGAGTCACAGATACGCAGTATTTT. The encoded protein is CASSDPSGGVTDTQYF.

The chain employs TRBV27 and TRBJ2-7; 9 bases are shared with TRBD1. The CDR3 has 18 amino acids. Trimming at V came to 4 bases and at J to 5 bases, leaving 18 bases not matched to a gene. Germline CDR1 is MNHEY and CDR2 is SMNVEV (reference sequence). The CDR3 reads CASSSHTYRQGEADEQYF. CDR3 DNA sequence: TGTGCCAGCAGTTCTCACACATACAGACAGGGGGAGGCCGACGAGCAGTACTTC.

The chain joins TRBV11-3 to TRBJ2-1, with TRBD2 matching 8 bases. Germline CDR1 is SGHNT and CDR2 is YENEEA. J gave up 1 base and V 2 bases, and 1 base lay outside the gene matches. The CDR3 spans 15 residues. Here the CDR3 DNA reads TGTGCCAGCAGCTTAATAGCGGGGTCCTACAATGAGCAGTTCTTC. It yields the protein CASSLIAGSYNEQFF. The whole variable domain, remainder taken from reference TRBV11-3 and TRBJ2-1, is EAGVVQSPRYKIIEKKQPVAFWCNPISGHNTLYWYLQNLGQGPELLIRYENEEAVDDSQLPKDRFSAERLKGVDSTLKIQPAELGDSAVYLCASSLIAGSYNEQFFGPGTRLTVL.

The chain carries TRBV4-1 and TRBJ2-7; TRBD1 is a possible D gene (6 bases). Germline values: CDR1 MGHRA, CDR2 YSYEKL. The CDR3 spans 13 residues. With 1 base removed from V and 5 bases from J, the gap between germline ends came to 9 bases. For the CDR3, the DNA is TGCGCCAGCAGCCAAGTGGGGGCGGACGAGCAGTACTTC. This codes for CASSQVGADEQYF.

The rearrangement links TRBV7-9 to TRBJ2-1; D is possibly TRBD2 (6 bases). This CDR3 spans 13 amino acids. Per the germline V gene, CDR1 is SEHNR and CDR2 is FQNEAQ (reference sequence). The V end was cut by 5 bases, the J end by 6 bases, with 11 bases between. Written as DNA, the CDR3 is TGTGCCAGCAGCGCCGGGAGTTCCAATGAGCAGTTCTTC. Residues: CASSAGSSNEQFF. The full variable domain, its missing parts supplied by reference TRBV7-9 and TRBJ2-1, is DTGVSQNPRHKITKRGQNVTFRCDPISEHNRLYWYRQTLGQGPEFLTYFQNEAQLEKSRLLSDRFSAERPKGSFSTLEIQRTEQGDSAMYLCASSAGSSNEQFFGPGTRLTVL.

This sequence joins TRBV19 and TRBJ2-6; D remains ambiguous. The CDR3 has 15 amino acids. V shed 0 bases and J shed 3 bases, with 6 bases lying between them. Per germline, CDR1 LNHDA and CDR2 SQIVND (reference sequence). CDR3 sequence: CASSIEARGANVLTF. The CDR3 bases are TGTGCCAGTAGTATAGAGGCCCGTGGGGCCAACGTCCTGACTTTC.

The chain uses TRBV27 and TRBJ1-5; D remains unclear. The CDR3 runs to 15 residues. The germline V gene encodes CDR1 MNHEY and CDR2 SMNVEV (reference sequence). V lost 6 bases and J 2 bases, leaving 14 bases between the germline ends. The chain's CDR3 is CASRLGFTGNQPQHF. Written as DNA, the CDR3 is TGTGCCAGCAGACTCGGTTTCACGGGCAATCAGCCCCAGCATTTT.

This clone came up a few times. The genes are TRBV5-6 and TRBJ2-2; D is perhaps TRBD2 (6 bases). Between the trimmed V and J ends, which lost 2 bases and 4 bases, there was a span of 15 bases. Germline CDR1 SGHDT, CDR2 YYEEEE. The CDR3 is 16 residues long. The CDR3 DNA is TGTGCCAGCAGCTTTTACGGGAGTAGGCCCACCGGGGAGCTGTTTTTT. Translation gives CASSFYGSRPTGELFF. The full variable domain, completed using reference TRBV5-6 and TRBJ2-2, is DAGVTQSPTHLIKTRGQQVTLRCSPKSGHDTVSWYQQALGQGPQFIFQYYEEEERQRGNFPDRFSGHQFPNYSSELNVNALLLGDSALYLCASSFYGSRPTGELFFGEGSRLTVL.

J is TRBJ2-4 and V is TRBV30; 7 positions agree with TRBD2. The trim removed 0 bases at V and 0 bases at J, leaving 5 bases unmatched. This CDR3 region has 16 residues. The germline gives CDR1 GTSNPN, CDR2 SVGIG (reference sequence). CDR3 amino acids: CAWSVWGGSAKNIQYF. CDR3 DNA: TGTGCCTGGAGTGTTTGGGGGGGGTCAGCCAAAAACATTCAGTACTTC.

Note on this clone: This same CDR3 is encoded by further DNA sequences in the sample. This chain connects TRBV5-1 to TRBJ1-1; no clear D gene. In germline, CDR1 is SGHRS, CDR2 YFSETQ. V was clipped by 0 bases and J by 6 bases, with 6 bases between them. This CDR3 contains 12 residues. CDR3 in amino acids: CASSLDRSEAFF. The CDR3 nucleotides are TGCGCCAGCAGCTTGGACCGGTCTGAAGCTTTCTTT.

V gene TRBV9 combines with J gene TRBJ2-2; TRBD2 agrees at 9 bases. The V gene end was trimmed by 0 bases and the J gene end by 5 bases; junction bases not matched to a gene: 5. The CDR3 has 16 residues. Germline values: CDR1 SGDLS, CDR2 YYNGEE. CDR3 coding DNA: TGTGCCAGCAGCGTAGTGGCGGGAGGGCCGACCGGGGAGCTGTTTTTT. It translates to CASSVVAGGPTGELFF.

This clone was detected a few times. V is TRBV5-4 and J is TRBJ2-1; no reliable D call. There are 15 residues in the CDR3. The V end lost 4 bases, the J end lost 0 bases, and 11 bases lay between the germline ends. Germline CDR1 reads SGHNT; CDR2 reads YYREEE (reference sequence). The CDR3 reads CASSREWASYNEQFF. CDR3 in DNA: TGTGCCAGCAGCAGAGAGTGGGCCTCCTACAATGAGCAGTTCTTC.

Concerning this clone itself: An end of the junction differs from the germline gene, which may be a read error. The chain combines TRBV5-1 with TRBJ1-1; D ambiguous. The CDR3 consists of 12 residues. Germline loops: CDR1 SGHRS, CDR2 YFSETQ. The CDR3 nucleotides are TGCGCCAGCAGCTTGGCTGGCACTCCGGAGGTCTTT. Amino acid sequence: CASSLAGTPEVF.

The V and J genes are TRBV5-4 and TRBJ2-3; no definite D call. Germline V lookup: CDR1 SGHNT, CDR2 YYREEE (reference sequence). The length of the CDR3 is 15 residues. V was trimmed by 1 base and J by 0 bases, leaving 9 bases between them. For the CDR3, the DNA is TGTGCCAGCAGCTTGCCCCCGTTAAGCACAGATACGCAGTATTTT. Protein product: CASSLPPLSTDTQYF.

This clone was observed once. The V and J genes are TRBV5-1 and TRBJ2-7; 7 bases line up with TRBD1. The CDR3 covers 17 residues. J lost 2 bases, V lost 4 bases, and 15 bases had no gene match. The germline V gene encodes CDR1 SGHRS and CDR2 YFSETQ. The DNA for the CDR3 is TGCGCCAGCAGCCCGGTACCCAGACAGGGCCAAACCTACGAGCAGTACTTC. As protein: CASSPVPRQGQTYEQYF.

V gene TRBV5-1 combines with J gene TRBJ2-1; 7 bases match TRBD2. This CDR3 comprises 16 residues. Losses at the gene ends were 0 bases for V and 3 bases for J; bases not matched to a gene: 6. Looked up from germline, CDR1 is SGHRS and CDR2 is YFSETQ. CDR3 nucleotide sequence: TGCGCCAGCAGCTTGGTAGGCAGCGGGAACTACAATGAGCAGTTCTTC. The encoded protein is CASSLVGSGNYNEQFF.

The chain links TRBV10-3 to TRBJ2-5; 8 nucleotides align to TRBD2. Looked up from germline, CDR1 is ENHRY and CDR2 is SYGVKD. The CDR3 extends over 14 amino acids. V lost 5 bases, J lost 5 bases, and 7 bases stayed unmatched. In nucleotides, the CDR3 is TGTGCCATCAGTAATGACCGGGGGGGGGAGACCCAGTACTTC. Encoded protein: CAISNDRGGETQYF.

The V and J genes are TRBV19 and TRBJ2-1; the match to TRBD2 covers 10 bases. With 1 base clipped from V and 1 base from J, the junction kept 4 bases outside the gene matches. The CDR3 covers 17 residues. Germline lookup yields CDR1 LNHDA and CDR2 SQIVND (reference sequence). The CDR3 DNA sequence: TGTGCCAGTAGTATAGTGGGTAGCGGGAGGTCCTACAATGAGCAGTTCTTC. It yields the protein CASSIVGSGRSYNEQFF.

The chain uses TRBV19 and TRBJ2-7, with D perhaps matching TRBD2 (6 bases). Per the germline V gene, CDR1 is LNHDA and CDR2 is SQIVND (reference sequence). The V end was cut by 6 bases, the J end by 4 bases, with 25 bases between. The CDR3 is 17 amino acids. The CDR3 region is CASRYSGAGPSTYEQYF. CDR3 coding DNA: TGTGCCAGTAGGTATAGTGGGGCGGGGCCCAGCACTTACGAGCAGTACTTC.

J is TRBJ1-4 and V is TRBV9; possibly TRBD1 for D (5 bases). CDR1 and CDR2 from the germline V gene are SGDLS and YYNGEE. V was shortened by 4 bases and J by 6 bases, with 13 bases between the two germline ends. This CDR3 region has 14 residues. This chain's CDR3 is CASSPRPTDEKLFF. In DNA, the CDR3 is TGTGCCAGCAGCCCTCGCCCGACAGATGAAAAACTGTTTTTT.

V and J are TRBV19 and TRBJ1-1, with D hard to call. CDR1 is LNHDA, CDR2 SQIVND, per germline (reference sequence). Trimming left V 3 bases short and J 8 bases short, with 10 bases between. CDR3 length: 12 amino acids. The CDR3 coding sequence is TGTGCCAGTAGTATGTATGGAGAAGAAGCTTTCTTT. Protein sequence: CASSMYGEEAFF.

This sequence joins TRBV27 and TRBJ2-2; 10 bases are a match to TRBD2. The V and J ends lost 10 bases and 3 bases, in that order; junction bases with no gene match: 14. The CDR3 runs 17 residues. The germline gives CDR1 MNHEY, CDR2 SMNVEV (reference sequence). CDR3 protein: CATRAPLAGEYTGELFF. CDR3 DNA: TGTGCCACCCGAGCACCTCTAGCGGGAGAATACACCGGGGAGCTGTTTTTT.

This clone showed up just once. The J gene is TRBJ1-5, the V gene TRBV18; D gene uncertain. Germline-derived CDR1 and CDR2 are KGHSH and LQKENI. The CDR3 loop spans 13 amino acids. Trimming pared 3 bases from V and 5 bases from J, leaving 8 bases between. In nucleotides, the CDR3 is TGTGCCAGCTCACCTCTCAGTGATCAGCCCCAGCATTTT. Its translation is CASSPLSDQPQHF.

The chain employs TRBV6-5 and TRBJ1-2; maybe TRBD1 (6 bases). Germline assignment: CDR1 MNHEY and CDR2 SVGAGI. V was clipped by 0 bases and J by 8 bases, with 13 bases between them. This CDR3 comprises 14 residues. The CDR3 here is CASSYSNRVDGYTF. CDR3 nucleotide sequence: TGTGCCAGCAGTTACTCGAACAGGGTGGACGGCTACACCTTC.

This clone appeared a few times. The genes are TRBV5-6 and TRBJ2-1, with D possibly matching TRBD2 (5 bases). The CDR3 loop spans 13 amino acids. Trimming took off 1 base at V and 6 bases at J, with 8 bases between the two ends. Germline loops: CDR1 SGHDT, CDR2 YYEEEE. DNA for the CDR3: TGTGCCAGCAGCTTGAGTAGCGTCAATGAGCAGTTCTTC. Its protein is CASSLSSVNEQFF.